The 4 T cell receptor beta chains presented below share a single source sample, sequenced in a study of T cell repertoires in cytomegalovirus infection. Their cognate antigens are unknown. MiXCR was run by TCRdb on the reads, yielding one entry per CDR3 protein. This repertoire shows some 800,000 distinct CDR3 sequences, roughly 28% found once; its top ten account for 13%. The material sequenced was cultured CD8+ T cells from PBMCs, taken from culture after CMV antigen stimulation. All receptors derive from a human donor in good health (CMV status not recorded). Some clones in this sample may be carry-over from other donors' samples.

This clonotype has a handful of counts. The J gene is TRBJ1-2, the V gene TRBV7-9, with D maybe TRBD1 (5 bases). Trimming removed 4 bases at V and 4 bases at J, with 13 bases between. The CDR3 has 14 amino acids. Per germline, CDR1 SEHNR and CDR2 FQNEAQ (reference sequence). CDR3 in amino acids: CASSSTGATYGYTF. The DNA for the CDR3 is TGTGCCAGCAGCTCGACCGGGGCAACCTATGGCTACACCTTC.

Many counts were recorded for this clonotype. V is TRBV7-6 and J is TRBJ2-6; possibly TRBD2 for D (5 bases). V lost 1 base and J 0 bases, leaving 7 bases between the germline ends. Looked up from germline, CDR1 is SGHVS and CDR2 is FNYEAQ. This CDR3 region has 16 residues. The CDR3, as DNA: TGTGCCAGCAGCTTAGTTCGGGGCTCTGGGGCCAACGTCCTGACTTTC. Its protein is CASSLVRGSGANVLTF.

This clonotype came up a few times. V gene TRBV6-6 combines with J gene TRBJ2-7; 8 bases match TRBD1. The length of the CDR3 is 14 residues. Germline V gene sequence: CDR1 MNHNY, CDR2 SVGAGI (reference sequence). Trimming removed 5 bases from V and 2 bases from J; junction bases left unmatched: 5. CDR3 nucleotide sequence: TGTGCCAGCAGTACCCGGACAGGGCCCTACGAGCAGTACGTC. It encodes CASSTRTGPYEQYV.

V gene TRBV6-1 combines with J gene TRBJ1-5; D uncertain. Per germline, CDR1 MNHNS and CDR2 SASEGT. CDR3 length equals 16 residues. V gave up 1 base and J gave up 0 bases, with 10 bases separating them. Here the CDR3 reads CASSEGEVYSNQPQHF. DNA of the CDR3: TGTGCCAGCAGTGAAGGGGAGGTGTATAGCAATCAGCCCCAGCATTTT.